This TCR beta chain came from a study of regulatory T cells in long-lasting Graves disease. There are 16 residues in the CDR3. The germline V gene has CDR1 MNHEY and CDR2 SVGEGT. Study results and caveats: Persistent cases of Graves' showed reduced TCR diversity relative to newly diagnosed patients.

As for time point: newly diagnosed GD, antithyroid drugs for less than 3 months. RNA from PBMCs was the source of the TCR library. A blood draw put around 9 milliliters of peripheral blood into EDTA tubes. Concerning this clonotype itself: The antigen is unknown. Sequence at one end of the junction differs from germline and may be a read error.

Assembly of TCR beta libraries relied on iRepertoire HTBI primers together with Arm-PCR of CDR3 regions. MiXCR was run by TCRdb on the multiplex PCR reads, yielding one entry per CDR3 protein. The sample includes approximately 400,000 distinct CDR3 sequences, 15% to 18% seen only once; the top ten take about 20%. This sequence was found in a female donor with Graves disease. The chain is built from TRBV6-2 or TRBV6-3 and TRBJ2-3; TRBD2 matches 10 bases. Source: peripheral blood mononuclear cells (PBMCs), taken at new diagnosis, from a patient treated with antithyroid drugs. The CDR3 bases are TGTGCCAGCAGCCGCAGGACTAGCGGCCATACAGATACGCGGTATTTT. Amino acid sequence: CASSRRTSGHTDTRYF.